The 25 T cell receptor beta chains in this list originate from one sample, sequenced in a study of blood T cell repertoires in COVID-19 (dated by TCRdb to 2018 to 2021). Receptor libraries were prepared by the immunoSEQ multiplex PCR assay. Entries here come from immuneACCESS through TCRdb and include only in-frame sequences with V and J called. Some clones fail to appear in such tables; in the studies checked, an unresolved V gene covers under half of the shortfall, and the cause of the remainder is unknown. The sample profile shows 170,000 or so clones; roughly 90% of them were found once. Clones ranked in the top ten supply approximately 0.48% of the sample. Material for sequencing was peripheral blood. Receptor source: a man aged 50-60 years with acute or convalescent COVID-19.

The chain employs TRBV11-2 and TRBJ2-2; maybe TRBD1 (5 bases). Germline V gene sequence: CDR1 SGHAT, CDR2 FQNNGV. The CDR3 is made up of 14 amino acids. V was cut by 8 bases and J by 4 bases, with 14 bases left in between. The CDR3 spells CASDQGLATGELFF. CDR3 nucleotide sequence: TGTGCCAGCGATCAGGGCCTTGCCACCGGGGAGCTGTTTTTT.

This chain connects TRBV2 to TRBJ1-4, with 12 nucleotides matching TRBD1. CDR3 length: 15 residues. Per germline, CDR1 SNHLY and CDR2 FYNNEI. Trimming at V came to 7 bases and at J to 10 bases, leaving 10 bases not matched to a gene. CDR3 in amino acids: CASTVPGQGAGKLFF. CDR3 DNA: TGTGCCAGCACCGTCCCGGGACAGGGGGCAGGAAAACTGTTTTTT.

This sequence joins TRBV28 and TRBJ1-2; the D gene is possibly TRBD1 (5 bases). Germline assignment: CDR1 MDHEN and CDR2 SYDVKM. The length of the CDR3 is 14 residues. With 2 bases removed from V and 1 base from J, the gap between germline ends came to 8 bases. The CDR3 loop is CASSLVRVNYGYTF. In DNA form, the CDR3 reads TGTGCCAGCAGTTTAGTCAGGGTTAACTATGGCTACACCTTC.

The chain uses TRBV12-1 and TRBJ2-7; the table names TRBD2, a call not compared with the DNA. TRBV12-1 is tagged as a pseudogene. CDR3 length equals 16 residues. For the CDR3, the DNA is TGTGCCAGCAGCTTTCCTCCGTGGACTCTCGGGGGAGAGCAGTACTTC. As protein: CASSFPPWTLGGEQYF.

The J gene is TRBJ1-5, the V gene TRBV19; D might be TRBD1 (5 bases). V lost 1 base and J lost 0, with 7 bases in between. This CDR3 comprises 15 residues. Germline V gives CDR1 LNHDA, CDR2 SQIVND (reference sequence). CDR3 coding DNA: TGTGCCAGTAGTATAGTGGGGCATAGCAATCAGCCCCAGCATTTT. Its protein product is CASSIVGHSNQPQHF.

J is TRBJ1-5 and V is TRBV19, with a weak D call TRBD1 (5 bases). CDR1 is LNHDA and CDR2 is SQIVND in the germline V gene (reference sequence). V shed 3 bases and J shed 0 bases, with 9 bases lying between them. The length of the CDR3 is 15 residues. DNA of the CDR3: TGTGCCAGTAGTATTAGGGGTTATAGCAATCAGCCCCAGCATTTT. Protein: CASSIRGYSNQPQHF.

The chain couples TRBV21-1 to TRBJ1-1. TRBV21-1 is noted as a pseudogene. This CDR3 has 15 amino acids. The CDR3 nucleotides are TGTGCCAGCAGCAAAGAGTTTGAGGAACGAGCTGAAGCTTTCTTT. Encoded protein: CASSKEFEERAEAFF.

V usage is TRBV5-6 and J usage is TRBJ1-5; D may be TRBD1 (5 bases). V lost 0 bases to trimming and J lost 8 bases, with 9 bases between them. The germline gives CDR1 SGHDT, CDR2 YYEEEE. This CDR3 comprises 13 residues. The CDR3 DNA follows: TGTGCCAGCAGCTTGGGGGGGAGGGAGCCCCAGCATTTT. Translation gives CASSLGGREPQHF.

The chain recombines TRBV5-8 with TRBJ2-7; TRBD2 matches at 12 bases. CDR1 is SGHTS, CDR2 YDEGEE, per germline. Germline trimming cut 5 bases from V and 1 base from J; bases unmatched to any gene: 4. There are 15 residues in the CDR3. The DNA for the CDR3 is TGTGCCAGCAGAACCGGACTAGCGGGGTCCTACGAGCAGTACTTC. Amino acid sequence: CASRTGLAGSYEQYF.

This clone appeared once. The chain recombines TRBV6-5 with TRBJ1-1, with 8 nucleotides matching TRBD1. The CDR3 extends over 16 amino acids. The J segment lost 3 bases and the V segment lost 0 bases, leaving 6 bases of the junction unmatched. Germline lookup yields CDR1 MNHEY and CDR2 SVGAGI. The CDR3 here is CASSYSARGPHTEAFF. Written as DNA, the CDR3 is TGTGCCAGCAGTTACTCGGCCAGGGGGCCTCACACTGAAGCTTTCTTT.

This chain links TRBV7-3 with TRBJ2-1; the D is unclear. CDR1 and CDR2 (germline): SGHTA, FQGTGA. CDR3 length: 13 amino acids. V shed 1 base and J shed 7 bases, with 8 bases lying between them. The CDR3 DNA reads TGTGCCAGCAGCTTAAGTCTAGAGAATGAGCAGTTCTTC. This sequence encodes CASSLSLENEQFF.

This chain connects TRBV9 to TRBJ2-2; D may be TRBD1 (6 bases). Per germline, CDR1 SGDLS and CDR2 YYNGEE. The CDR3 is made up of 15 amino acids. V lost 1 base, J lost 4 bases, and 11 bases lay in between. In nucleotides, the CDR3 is TGTGCCAGCAGCGTAACAGGGTCGGGCACCGGGGAGCTGTTTTTT. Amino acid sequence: CASSVTGSGTGELFF.

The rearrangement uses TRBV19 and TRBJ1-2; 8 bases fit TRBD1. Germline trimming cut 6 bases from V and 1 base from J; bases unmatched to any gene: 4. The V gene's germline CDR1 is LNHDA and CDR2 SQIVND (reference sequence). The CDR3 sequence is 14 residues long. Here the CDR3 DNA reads TGTGCCAGTAGGCGGACAGGGAGTAACTATGGCTACACCTTC. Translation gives CASRRTGSNYGYTF.

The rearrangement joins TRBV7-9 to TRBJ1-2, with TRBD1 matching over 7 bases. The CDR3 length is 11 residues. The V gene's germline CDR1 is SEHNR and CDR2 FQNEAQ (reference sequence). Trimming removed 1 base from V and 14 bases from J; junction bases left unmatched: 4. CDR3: CASSLGTGITF. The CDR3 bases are TGTGCCAGCAGCTTAGGGACAGGCATAACCTTC.

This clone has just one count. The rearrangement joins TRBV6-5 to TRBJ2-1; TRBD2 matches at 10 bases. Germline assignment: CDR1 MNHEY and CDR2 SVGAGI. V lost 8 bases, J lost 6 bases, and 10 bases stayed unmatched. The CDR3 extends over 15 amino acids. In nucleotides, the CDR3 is TGTGCCAGCTCGATAAGCGGGAGGGCTAGCAATGAGCAGTTCTTC. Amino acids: CASSISGRASNEQFF.

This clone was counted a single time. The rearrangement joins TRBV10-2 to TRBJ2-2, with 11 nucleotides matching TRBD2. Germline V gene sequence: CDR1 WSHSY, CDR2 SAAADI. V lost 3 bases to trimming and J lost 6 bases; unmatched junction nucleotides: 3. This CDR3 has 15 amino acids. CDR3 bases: TGCGCCAGCAGTGAACTAGCGGGAGTCTCCGGGGAGCTGTTTTTT. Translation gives CASSELAGVSGELFF.

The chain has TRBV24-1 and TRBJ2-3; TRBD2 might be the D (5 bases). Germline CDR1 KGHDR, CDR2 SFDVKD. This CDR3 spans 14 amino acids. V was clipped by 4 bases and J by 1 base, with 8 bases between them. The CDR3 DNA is TGTGCCACCAGTGAATTTAGCGGCACAGATACGCAGTATTTT. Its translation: CATSEFSGTDTQYF.

The CDR3 here is CASRQALGNTEAFF. CDR3 nucleotide sequence: TGTGCCAGCCGACAGGCCCTGGGGAACACTGAAGCTTTCTTT. The V and J genes are TRBV7-8 and TRBJ1-1, with D possibly matching TRBD1 (6 bases). This CDR3 is built from 14 residues. Germline CDR1 and CDR2: SGHVS and FQNEAQ. Trimming took 8 bases from V and 1 from J, leaving 14 bases between them.

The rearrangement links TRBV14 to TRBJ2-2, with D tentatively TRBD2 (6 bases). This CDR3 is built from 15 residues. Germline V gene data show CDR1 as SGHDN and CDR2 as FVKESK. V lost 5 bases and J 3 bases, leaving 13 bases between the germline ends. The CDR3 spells CASSGTGAYTGELFF. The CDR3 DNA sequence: TGTGCCAGCAGCGGGACGGGAGCGTACACCGGGGAGCTGTTTTTT. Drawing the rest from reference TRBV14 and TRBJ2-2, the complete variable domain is EAGVTQFPSHSVIEKGQTVTLRCDPISGHDNLYWYRRVMGKEIKFLLHFVKESKQDESGMPNNRFLAERTGGTYSTLKVQPAELEDSGVYFCASSGTGAYTGELFFGEGSRLTVL.

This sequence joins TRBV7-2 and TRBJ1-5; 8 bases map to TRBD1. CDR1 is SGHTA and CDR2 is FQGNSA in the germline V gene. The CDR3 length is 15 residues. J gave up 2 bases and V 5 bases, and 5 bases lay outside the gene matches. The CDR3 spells CASSPGQGGNQPQHF. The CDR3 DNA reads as TGTGCCAGCAGCCCAGGACAGGGCGGCAATCAGCCCCAGCATTTT.

CDR3 DNA: TGTGCCACCAGTGCTCGTCCCGGGACAGGGGGCGGACAGCCCCAGCATTTT. It codes for CATSARPGTGGGQPQHF. The chain is built from TRBV24-1 and TRBJ1-5, with 12 nucleotides matching TRBD1. CDR3 length: 17 residues. From germline, CDR1 is KGHDR and CDR2 SFDVKD. Germline trimming cut 5 bases from V and 7 bases from J; bases unmatched to any gene: 11.

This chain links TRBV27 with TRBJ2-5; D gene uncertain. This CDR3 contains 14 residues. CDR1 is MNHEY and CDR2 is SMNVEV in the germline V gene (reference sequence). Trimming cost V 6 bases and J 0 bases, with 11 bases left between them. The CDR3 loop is CASSHSGYQETQYF. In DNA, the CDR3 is TGTGCCAGCAGCCACAGTGGGTACCAAGAGACCCAGTACTTC.

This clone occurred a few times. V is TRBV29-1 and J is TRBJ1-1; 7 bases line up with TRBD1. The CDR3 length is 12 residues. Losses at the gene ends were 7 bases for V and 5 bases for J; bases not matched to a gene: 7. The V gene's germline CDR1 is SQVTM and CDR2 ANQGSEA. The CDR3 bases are TGCAGCGGCCAAACAGGGGCGACTGAAGCTTTCTTT. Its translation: CSGQTGATEAFF. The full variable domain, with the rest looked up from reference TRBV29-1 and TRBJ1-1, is SAVISQKPSRDICQRGTSLTIQCQVDSQVTMMFWYRQQPGQSLTLIATANQGSEATYESGFVIDKFPISRPNLTFSTLTVSNMSPEDSSIYLCSGQTGATEAFFGQGTRLTVV.

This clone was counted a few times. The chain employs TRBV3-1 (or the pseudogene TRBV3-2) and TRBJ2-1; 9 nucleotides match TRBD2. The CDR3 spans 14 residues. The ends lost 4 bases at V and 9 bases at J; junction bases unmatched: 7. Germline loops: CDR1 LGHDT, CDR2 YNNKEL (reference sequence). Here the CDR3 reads CASSLPGLASEQFF. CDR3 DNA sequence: TGTGCCAGCAGCCTCCCGGGACTAGCTAGTGAGCAGTTCTTC.

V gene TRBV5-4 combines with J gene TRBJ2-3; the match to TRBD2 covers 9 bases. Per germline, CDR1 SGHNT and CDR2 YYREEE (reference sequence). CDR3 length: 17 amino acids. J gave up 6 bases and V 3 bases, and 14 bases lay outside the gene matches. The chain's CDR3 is CASSSTSGTSFLDTQYF. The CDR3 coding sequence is TGTGCCAGCAGCTCCACTTCCGGGACTAGCTTTTTGGATACGCAGTATTTT.